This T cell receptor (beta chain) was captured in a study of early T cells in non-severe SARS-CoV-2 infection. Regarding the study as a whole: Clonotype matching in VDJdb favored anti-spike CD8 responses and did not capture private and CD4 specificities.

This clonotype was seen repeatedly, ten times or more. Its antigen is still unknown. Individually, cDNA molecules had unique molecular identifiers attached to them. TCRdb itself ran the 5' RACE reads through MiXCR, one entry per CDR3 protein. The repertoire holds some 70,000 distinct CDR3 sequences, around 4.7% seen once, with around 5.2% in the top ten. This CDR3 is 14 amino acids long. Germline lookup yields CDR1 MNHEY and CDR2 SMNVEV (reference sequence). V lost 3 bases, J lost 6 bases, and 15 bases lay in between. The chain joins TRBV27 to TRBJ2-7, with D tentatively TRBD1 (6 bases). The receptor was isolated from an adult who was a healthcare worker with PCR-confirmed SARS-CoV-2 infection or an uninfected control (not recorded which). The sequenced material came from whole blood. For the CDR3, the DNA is TGTGCCAGCAGTTTCACACAGGGCATGGGCGAGCAGTACTTC. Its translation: CASSFTQGMGEQYF.